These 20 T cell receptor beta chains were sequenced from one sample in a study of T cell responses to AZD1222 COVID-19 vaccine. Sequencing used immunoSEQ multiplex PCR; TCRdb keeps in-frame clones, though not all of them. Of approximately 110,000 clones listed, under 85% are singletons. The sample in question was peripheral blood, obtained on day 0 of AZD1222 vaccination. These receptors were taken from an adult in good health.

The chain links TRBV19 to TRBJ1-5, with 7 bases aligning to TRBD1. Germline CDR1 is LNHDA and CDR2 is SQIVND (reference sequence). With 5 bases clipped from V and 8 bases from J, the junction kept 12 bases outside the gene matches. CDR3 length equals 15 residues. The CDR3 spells CASSLGQGVYEPQHF. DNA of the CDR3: TGTGCCAGTAGTCTAGGGCAGGGGGTATATGAGCCCCAGCATTTT. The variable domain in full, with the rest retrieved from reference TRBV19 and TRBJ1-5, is DGGITQSPKYLFRKEGQNVTLSCEQNLNHDAMYWYRQDPGQGLRLIYYSQIVNDFQKGDIAEGYSVSREKKESFPLTVTSAQKNPTAFYLCASSLGQGVYEPQHFGDGTRLSIL.

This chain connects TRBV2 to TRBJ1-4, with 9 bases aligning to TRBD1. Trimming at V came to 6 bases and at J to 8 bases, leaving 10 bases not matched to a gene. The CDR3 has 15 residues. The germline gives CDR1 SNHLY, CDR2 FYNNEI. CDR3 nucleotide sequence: TGTGCCAGCAGCGGTTCTACAGGGGGCCGGGAAAAACTGTTTTTT. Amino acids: CASSGSTGGREKLFF.

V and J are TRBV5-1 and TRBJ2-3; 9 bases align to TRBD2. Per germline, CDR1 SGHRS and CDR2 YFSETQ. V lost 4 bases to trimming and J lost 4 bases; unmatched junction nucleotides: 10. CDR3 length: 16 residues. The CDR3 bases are TGCGCCAGCAGCCTCTCTAGCGGGGTGGGCCCAGATACGCAGTATTTT. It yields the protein CASSLSSGVGPDTQYF.

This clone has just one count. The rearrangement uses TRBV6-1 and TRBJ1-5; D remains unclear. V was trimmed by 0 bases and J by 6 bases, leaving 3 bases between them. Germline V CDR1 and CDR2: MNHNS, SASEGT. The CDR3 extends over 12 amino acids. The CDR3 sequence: CASSEAVQPQHF. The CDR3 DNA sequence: TGTGCCAGCAGTGAAGCGGTTCAGCCCCAGCATTTT.

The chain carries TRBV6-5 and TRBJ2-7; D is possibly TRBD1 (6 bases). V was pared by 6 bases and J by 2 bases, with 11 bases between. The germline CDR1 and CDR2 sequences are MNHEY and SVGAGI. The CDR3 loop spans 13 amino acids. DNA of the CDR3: TGTGCCAGCAGCCCGGACAGAGCCTACGAGCAGTACTTC. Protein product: CASSPDRAYEQYF.

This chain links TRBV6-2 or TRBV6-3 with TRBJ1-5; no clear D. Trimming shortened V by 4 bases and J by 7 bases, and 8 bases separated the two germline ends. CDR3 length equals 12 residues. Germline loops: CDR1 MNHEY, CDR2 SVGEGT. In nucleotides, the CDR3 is TGTGCCAGCAGTTTAATCTGGCAGCCCCAGCATTTT. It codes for CASSLIWQPQHF.

CDR3 sequence reads: CSVTRGVYTEAFF. Written as DNA, the CDR3 is TGCAGCGTGACGCGCGGGGTTTACACTGAAGCTTTCTTT. This chain links TRBV29-1 with TRBJ1-1; no clear D. The CDR3 runs to 13 residues. In germline, CDR1 is SQVTM, CDR2 ANQGSEA. Between the trimmed V and J ends, which lost 6 bases and 3 bases, there was a span of 14 bases.

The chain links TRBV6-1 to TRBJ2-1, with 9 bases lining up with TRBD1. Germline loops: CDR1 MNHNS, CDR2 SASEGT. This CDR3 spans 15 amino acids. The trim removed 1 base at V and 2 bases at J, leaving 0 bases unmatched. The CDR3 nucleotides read TGTGCCAGCAGTGAAGGACAGGGGGCCTACAATGAGCAGTTCTTC. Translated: CASSEGQGAYNEQFF.

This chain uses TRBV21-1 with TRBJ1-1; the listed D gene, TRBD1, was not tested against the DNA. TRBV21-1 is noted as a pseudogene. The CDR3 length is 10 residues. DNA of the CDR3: TGTGCCAGCACCCCAGGGGTAGCTTTCTTT. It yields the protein CASTPGVAFF.

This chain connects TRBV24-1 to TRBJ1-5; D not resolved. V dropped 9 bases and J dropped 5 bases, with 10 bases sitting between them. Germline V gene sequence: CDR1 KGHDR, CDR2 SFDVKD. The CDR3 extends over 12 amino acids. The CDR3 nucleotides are TGTGCCACCGCCAAGGGAGATCAGCCCCAGCATTTT. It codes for CATAKGDQPQHF.

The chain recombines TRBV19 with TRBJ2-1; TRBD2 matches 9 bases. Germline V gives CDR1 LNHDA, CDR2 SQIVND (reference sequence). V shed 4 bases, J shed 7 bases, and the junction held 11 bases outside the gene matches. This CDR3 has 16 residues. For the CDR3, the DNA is TGTGCCAGTAGTACGCGGGGGGGCGGAGGTAGGAATGAGCAGTTCTTC. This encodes CASSTRGGGGRNEQFF.

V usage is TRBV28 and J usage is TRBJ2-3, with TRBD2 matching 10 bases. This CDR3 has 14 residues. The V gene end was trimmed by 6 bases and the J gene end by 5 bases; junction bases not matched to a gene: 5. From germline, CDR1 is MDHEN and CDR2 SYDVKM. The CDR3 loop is CASRVSGGRDTQYF. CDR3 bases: TGTGCCAGCAGAGTTAGCGGGGGGAGAGATACGCAGTATTTT.

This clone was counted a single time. As DNA, the CDR3 is TGTGCCAGCTCACCACCGAGGCGGGAGACCCAGTACTTC. As protein: CASSPPRRETQYF. The genes are TRBV18 and TRBJ2-5, with no clear D. CDR1 KGHSH and CDR2 LQKENI come from the germline V gene. V shed 0 bases and J shed 5 bases, with 7 bases lying between them. The CDR3 sequence is 13 residues long.

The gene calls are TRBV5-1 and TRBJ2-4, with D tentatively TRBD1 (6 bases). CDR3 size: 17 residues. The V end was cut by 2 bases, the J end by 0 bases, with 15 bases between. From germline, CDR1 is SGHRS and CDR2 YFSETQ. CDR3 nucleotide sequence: TGCGCCAGCAGCTTCGGATCAGGGGCCCTAGCCAAAAACATTCAGTACTTC. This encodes CASSFGSGALAKNIQYF.

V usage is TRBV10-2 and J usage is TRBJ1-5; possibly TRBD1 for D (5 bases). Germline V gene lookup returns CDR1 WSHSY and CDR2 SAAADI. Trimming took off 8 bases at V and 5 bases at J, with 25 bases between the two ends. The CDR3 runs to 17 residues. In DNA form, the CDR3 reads TGCGCCAGCGGGGGGAATAGGGGCAGTCTAGTGTATCAGCCCCAGCATTTT. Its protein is CASGGNRGSLVYQPQHF.

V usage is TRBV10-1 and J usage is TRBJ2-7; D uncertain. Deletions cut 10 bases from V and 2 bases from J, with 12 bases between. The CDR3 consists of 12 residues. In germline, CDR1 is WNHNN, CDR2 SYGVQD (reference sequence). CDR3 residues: CATQRQTYEQYF. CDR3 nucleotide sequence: TGCGCCACCCAGAGGCAAACCTACGAGCAGTACTTC.

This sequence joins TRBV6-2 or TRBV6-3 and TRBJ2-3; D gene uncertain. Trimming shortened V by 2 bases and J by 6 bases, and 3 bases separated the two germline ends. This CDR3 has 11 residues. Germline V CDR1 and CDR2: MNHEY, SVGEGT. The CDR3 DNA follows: TGTGCCAGCAGTTACCCCGATACGCAGTATTTT. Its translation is CASSYPDTQYF.

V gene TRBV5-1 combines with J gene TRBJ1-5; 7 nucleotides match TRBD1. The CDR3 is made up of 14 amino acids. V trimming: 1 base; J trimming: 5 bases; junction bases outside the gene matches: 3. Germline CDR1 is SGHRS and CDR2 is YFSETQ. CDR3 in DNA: TGCGCCAGCAGCTTGCGACAGGGTCATCAGCCCCAGCATTTT. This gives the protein CASSLRQGHQPQHF.

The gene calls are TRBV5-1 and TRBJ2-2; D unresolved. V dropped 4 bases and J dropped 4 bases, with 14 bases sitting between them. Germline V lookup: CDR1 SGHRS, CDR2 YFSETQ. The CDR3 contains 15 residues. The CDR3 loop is CASSVPVGSTGELFF. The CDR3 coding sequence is TGCGCCAGCAGCGTTCCGGTGGGCTCCACCGGGGAGCTGTTTTTT.

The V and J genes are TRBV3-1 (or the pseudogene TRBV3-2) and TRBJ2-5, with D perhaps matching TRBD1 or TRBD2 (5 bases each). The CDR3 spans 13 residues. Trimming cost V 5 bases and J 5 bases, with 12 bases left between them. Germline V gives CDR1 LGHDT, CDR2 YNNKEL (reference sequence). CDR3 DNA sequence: TGTGCCAGCAGCGGGGGAGATCCCGAGACCCAGTACTTC. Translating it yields CASSGGDPETQYF.